This T cell receptor (beta chain) stems from a study of blood T cell repertoires in COVID-19. The CDR3 is made up of 19 amino acids. The trim removed 1 base at V and 0 bases at J, leaving 15 bases unmatched. Germline lookup yields CDR1 SQVTM and CDR2 ANQGSEA. Profiling relied on immunoSEQ multiplex PCR, and the TCRdb table lists in-frame clones only, not all of them. Of about 300,000 clones listed, 75% to 90% are singletons. Participants, about 18 to 100 years old, spanned about 26 US areas. The V gene is TRBV29-1, the J gene TRBJ2-1; 7 bases are shared with TRBD2. This sequence was found in a middle-aged woman who had recovered from COVID-19. Sample: PBMCs or T cells enriched from blood (not recorded which). The chain's CDR3 is CSVEAPAFSPGGSYNEQFF. The CDR3, as DNA: TGCAGCGTTGAAGCCCCAGCCTTCTCGCCGGGGGGCTCCTACAATGAGCAGTTCTTC.